Listed below are T cell receptor beta chains from one sample, sequenced in a study of CD4 and CD8 cells across lung adenocarcinoma regions. One entry per CDR3 protein, called by TCRdb with MiXCR from the PCR reads. Of around 18,000 distinct CDR3 sequences in the sample, about 53% were seen once. Input material: CD8+ T cells from the margin of a lung tumor. These receptors all come from a male donor with lung adenocarcinoma. The CD4 and CD8 labels of this study may be unreliable. Both conserved end residues are part of each CDR3. Fields, in order: CDR3 length, D gene, V gene, J gene, CDR3 protein. A D gene is named only where the DNA matches it firmly.

CDR3 length: 17; D gene: .; V gene: TRBV11-2; J gene: TRBJ1-6; CDR3 protein: CASSLDRGSSYNSPLHF
CDR3 length: 17; D gene: TRBD1; V gene: TRBV7-2; J gene: TRBJ2-6; CDR3 protein: CASSPRQGRSGANVLTF
CDR3 length: 14; D gene: .; V gene: TRBV10-3; J gene: .; CDR3 protein: CAGSGGFAPDTQYF
CDR3 length: 12; D gene: TRBD2; V gene: TRBV5-1; J gene: TRBJ2-7; CDR3 protein: CASGDGEGEQYF
CDR3 length: 15; D gene: .; V gene: TRBV11-3; J gene: TRBJ2-5; CDR3 protein: CASSLGGQPQETQYF
CDR3 length: 13; D gene: .; V gene: TRBV6-5; J gene: TRBJ1-1; CDR3 protein: CASSYSRATEAFF
CDR3 length: 11; D gene: .; V gene: TRBV6-1; J gene: .; CDR3 protein: CASSSPGTQYF
CDR3 length: 16; D gene: .; V gene: TRBV6-1; J gene: .; CDR3 protein: CASGGRGGGAKDTQYF
CDR3 length: 11; D gene: .; V gene: TRBV10-2; J gene: TRBJ1-1; CDR3 protein: CASAREQEAFF
CDR3 length: 10; D gene: .; V gene: TRBV6-1; J gene: TRBJ1-2; CDR3 protein: CASSAYGYTF
CDR3 length: 11; D gene: .; V gene: TRBV10-3; J gene: TRBJ2-3; CDR3 protein: CAISELVTQYF
CDR3 length: 15; D gene: .; V gene: TRBV25-1; J gene: TRBJ2-4; CDR3 protein: CASSVRDLRGAIQYF
CDR3 length: 15; D gene: .; V gene: TRBV5-1; J gene: TRBJ2-3; CDR3 protein: CARGFQAVSTGTQYF
CDR3 length: 15; D gene: .; V gene: TRBV20-1; J gene: .; CDR3 protein: CSALEGALSGYEQYF
CDR3 length: 13; D gene: .; V gene: TRBV3-1; J gene: TRBJ2-1; CDR3 protein: CASSQDLVNEQFF
CDR3 length: 14; D gene: TRBD2; V gene: TRBV6-9; J gene: TRBJ2-1; CDR3 protein: CASSYSGRANEQFF
CDR3 length: 14; D gene: .; V gene: TRBV6-1; J gene: TRBJ2-3; CDR3 protein: CASRGERAKDTQYF
CDR3 length: 14; D gene: TRBD1; V gene: TRBV28; J gene: TRBJ2-3; CDR3 protein: CASGPGQSTDTQYF
CDR3 length: 16; D gene: TRBD2; V gene: TRBV5-6; J gene: .; CDR3 protein: CASSPVGAGGVYEQYF
CDR3 length: 15; D gene: .; V gene: TRBV11-2; J gene: .; CDR3 protein: CASSLVRGRSYEQYF
CDR3 length: 16; D gene: .; V gene: TRBV6-1; J gene: TRBJ2-5; CDR3 protein: CASREPGTRDRDTQYF
CDR3 length: 13; D gene: .; V gene: TRBV6-1; J gene: TRBJ2-7; CDR3 protein: CASSESRPYEQYF
CDR3 length: 15; D gene: .; V gene: TRBV7-2; J gene: TRBJ2-2; CDR3 protein: CASSLTSMVTGELFF
CDR3 length: 15; D gene: .; V gene: TRBV10-1; J gene: TRBJ1-1; CDR3 protein: CASSESRTPNTEAFF
CDR3 length: 11; D gene: .; V gene: TRBV10-3; J gene: TRBJ2-3; CDR3 protein: CASRREDTQYF